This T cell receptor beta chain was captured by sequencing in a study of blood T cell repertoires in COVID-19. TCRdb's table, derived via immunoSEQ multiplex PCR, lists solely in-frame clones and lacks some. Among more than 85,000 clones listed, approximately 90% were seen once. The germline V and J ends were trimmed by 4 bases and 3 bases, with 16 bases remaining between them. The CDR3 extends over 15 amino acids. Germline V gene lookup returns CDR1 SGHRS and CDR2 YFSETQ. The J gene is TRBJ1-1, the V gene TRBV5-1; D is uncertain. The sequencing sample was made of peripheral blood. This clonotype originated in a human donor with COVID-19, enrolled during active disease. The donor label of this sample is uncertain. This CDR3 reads CASSLTAGKDTEAFF. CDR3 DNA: TGCGCCAGCAGCCTCACCGCGGGGAAGGACACTGAAGCTTTCTTT.